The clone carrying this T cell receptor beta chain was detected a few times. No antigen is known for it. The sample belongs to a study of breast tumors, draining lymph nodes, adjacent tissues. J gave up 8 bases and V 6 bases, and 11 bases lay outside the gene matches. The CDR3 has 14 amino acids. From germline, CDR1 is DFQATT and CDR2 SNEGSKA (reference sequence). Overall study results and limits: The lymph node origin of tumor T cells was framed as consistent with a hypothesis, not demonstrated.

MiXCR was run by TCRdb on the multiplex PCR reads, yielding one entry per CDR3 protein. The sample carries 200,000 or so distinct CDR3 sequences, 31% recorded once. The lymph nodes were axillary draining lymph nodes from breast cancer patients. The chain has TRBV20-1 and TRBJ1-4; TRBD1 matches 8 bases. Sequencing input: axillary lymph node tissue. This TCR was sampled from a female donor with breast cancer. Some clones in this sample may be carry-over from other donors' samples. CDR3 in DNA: TGCAGTGCCAGGGACAGGCGGGGTAGCGAAAAACTGTTTTTT. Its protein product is CSARDRRGSEKLFF.